Following are 2 T cell receptor beta chains from one sample sequenced in a study of vaccination and CD4 T cells after COVID-19. Treatment of the sample: approximately nine-day PBMC culture with coronavirus spike peptide pools or control peptides (ViraFEST assay). These receptors are not linked to any known antigen. Cultured CD4+ T-cell DNA underwent Oncomine TCR Beta short-read sequencing. TCRdb reprocessed the PCR reads via MiXCR and lists one record per CDR3 protein. Here the sample spans 15,000 or so distinct CDR3 sequences, around 61% being singletons. Source material: CD4+ T cells from blood, cultured in vitro. All receptors come from a human donor who had recovered from COVID-19.

This clonotype came up a few times. V and J are TRBV7-3 and TRBJ1-1, with D uncertain. V gave up 0 bases and J gave up 3 bases, with 8 bases separating them. Germline CDR1 is SGHTA and CDR2 is FQGTGA. The CDR3 consists of 14 residues. CDR3 sequence: CASSLTGTDTEAFF. CDR3 DNA sequence: TGTGCCAGCAGCTTAACGGGCACAGACACTGAAGCTTTCTTT.

The chain employs TRBV27 and TRBJ1-1; TRBD1 agrees at 7 bases. CDR3 length: 15 residues. CDR1 and CDR2 (germline): MNHEY, SMNVEV (reference sequence). V gave up 8 bases and J gave up 0 bases; unmatched junction bases: 9. The CDR3 coding sequence is TGTGCCAGCTACAGACAGACAGGGATGAACACTGAAGCTTTCTTT. It encodes CASYRQTGMNTEAFF.